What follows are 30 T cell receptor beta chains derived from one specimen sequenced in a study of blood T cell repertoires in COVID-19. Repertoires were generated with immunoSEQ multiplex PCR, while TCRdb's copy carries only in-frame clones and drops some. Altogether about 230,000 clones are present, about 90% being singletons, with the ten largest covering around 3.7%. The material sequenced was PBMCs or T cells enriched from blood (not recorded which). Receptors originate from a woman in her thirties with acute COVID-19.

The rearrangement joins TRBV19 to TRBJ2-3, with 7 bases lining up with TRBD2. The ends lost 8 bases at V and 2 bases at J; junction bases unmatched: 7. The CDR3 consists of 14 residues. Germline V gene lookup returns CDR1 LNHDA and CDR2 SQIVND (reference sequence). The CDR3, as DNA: TGTGCCAGTGGAGCGGGGTCCCTCACAGATACGCAGTATTTT. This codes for CASGAGSLTDTQYF.

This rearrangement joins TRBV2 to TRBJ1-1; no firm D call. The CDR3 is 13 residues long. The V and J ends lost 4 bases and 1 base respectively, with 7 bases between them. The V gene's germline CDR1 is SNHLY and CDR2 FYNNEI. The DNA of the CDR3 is TGTGCCAGCAGTGTCGTCTGGAACACTGAAGCTTTCTTT. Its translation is CASSVVWNTEAFF.

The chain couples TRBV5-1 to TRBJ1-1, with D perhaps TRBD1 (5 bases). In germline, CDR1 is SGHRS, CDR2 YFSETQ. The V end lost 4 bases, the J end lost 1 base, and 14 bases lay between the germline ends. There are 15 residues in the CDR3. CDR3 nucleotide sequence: TGCGCCAGCAGCAGGGACGGGAGGGGGAACACTGAAGCTTTCTTT. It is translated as CASSRDGRGNTEAFF.

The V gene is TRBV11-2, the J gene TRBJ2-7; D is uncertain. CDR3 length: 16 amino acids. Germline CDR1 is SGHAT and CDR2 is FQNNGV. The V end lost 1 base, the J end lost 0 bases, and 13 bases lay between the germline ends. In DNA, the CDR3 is TGTGCCAGCAGCTTAGGGCAGACAACAAACTCCTACGAGCAGTACTTC. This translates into CASSLGQTTNSYEQYF.

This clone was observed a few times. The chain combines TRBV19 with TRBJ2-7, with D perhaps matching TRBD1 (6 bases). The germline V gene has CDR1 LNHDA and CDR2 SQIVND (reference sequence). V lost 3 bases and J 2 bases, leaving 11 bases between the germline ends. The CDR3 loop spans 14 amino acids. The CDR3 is CASSMPGQAYEQYF. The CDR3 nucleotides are TGTGCCAGTAGTATGCCGGGACAAGCCTACGAGCAGTACTTC. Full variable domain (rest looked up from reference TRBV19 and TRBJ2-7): DGGITQSPKYLFRKEGQNVTLSCEQNLNHDAMYWYRQDPGQGLRLIYYSQIVNDFQKGDIAEGYSVSREKKESFPLTVTSAQKNPTAFYLCASSMPGQAYEQYFGPGTRLTVT.

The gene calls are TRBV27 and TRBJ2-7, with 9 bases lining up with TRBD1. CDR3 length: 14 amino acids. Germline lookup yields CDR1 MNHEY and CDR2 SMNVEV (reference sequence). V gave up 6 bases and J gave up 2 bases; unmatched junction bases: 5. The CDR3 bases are TGTGCCAGCAGCTGGGGGGACAGGGCCTACGAGCAGTACTTC. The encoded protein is CASSWGDRAYEQYF.

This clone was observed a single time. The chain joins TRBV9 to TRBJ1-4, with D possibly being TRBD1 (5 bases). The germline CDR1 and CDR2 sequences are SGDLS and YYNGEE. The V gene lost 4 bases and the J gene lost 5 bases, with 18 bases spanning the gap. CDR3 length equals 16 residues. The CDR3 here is CASSPLSGGPNEKLFF. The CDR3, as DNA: TGTGCCAGCAGCCCCCTGTCGGGGGGTCCGAATGAAAAACTGTTTTTT.

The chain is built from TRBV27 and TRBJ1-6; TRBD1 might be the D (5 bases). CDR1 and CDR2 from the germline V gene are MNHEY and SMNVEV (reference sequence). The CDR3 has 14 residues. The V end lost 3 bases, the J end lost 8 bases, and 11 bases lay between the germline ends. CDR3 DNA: TGTGCCAGCAGTTTCGGGACTCGACATTCACCCCTCCACTTT. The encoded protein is CASSFGTRHSPLHF.

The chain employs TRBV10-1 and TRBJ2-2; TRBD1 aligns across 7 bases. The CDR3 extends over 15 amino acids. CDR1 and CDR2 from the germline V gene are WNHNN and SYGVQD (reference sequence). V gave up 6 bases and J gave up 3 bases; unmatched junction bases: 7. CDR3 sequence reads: CASSTARGHTGELFF. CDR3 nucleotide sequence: TGCGCCAGCAGCACCGCTAGGGGGCACACCGGGGAGCTGTTTTTT.

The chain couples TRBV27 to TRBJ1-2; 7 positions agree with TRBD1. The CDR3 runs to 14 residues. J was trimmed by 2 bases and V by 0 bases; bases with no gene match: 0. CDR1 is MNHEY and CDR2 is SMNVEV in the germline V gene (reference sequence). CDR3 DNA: TGTGCCAGCAGTTTATCAGGGGGCAACTATGGCTACACCTTC. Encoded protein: CASSLSGGNYGYTF.

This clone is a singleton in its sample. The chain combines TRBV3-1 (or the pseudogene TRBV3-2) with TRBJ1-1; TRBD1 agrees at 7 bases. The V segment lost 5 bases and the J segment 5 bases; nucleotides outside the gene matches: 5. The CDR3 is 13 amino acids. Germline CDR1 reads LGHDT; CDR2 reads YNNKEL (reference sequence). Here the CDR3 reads CASSLTGNTEAFF. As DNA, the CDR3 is TGTGCCAGCAGCTTGACAGGGAATACTGAAGCTTTCTTT.

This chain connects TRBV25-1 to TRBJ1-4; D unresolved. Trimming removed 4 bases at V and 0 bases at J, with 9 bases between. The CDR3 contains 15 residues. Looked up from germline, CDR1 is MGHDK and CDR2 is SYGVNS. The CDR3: CASSGYSTTNEKLFF. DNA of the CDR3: TGTGCCAGCAGTGGATACAGTACAACTAATGAAAAACTGTTTTTT.

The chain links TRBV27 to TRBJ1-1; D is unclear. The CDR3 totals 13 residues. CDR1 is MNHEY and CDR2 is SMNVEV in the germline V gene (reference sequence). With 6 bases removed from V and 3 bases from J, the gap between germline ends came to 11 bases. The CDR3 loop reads CASSPWGDTEAFF. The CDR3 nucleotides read TGTGCCAGCAGCCCTTGGGGAGACACTGAAGCTTTCTTT.

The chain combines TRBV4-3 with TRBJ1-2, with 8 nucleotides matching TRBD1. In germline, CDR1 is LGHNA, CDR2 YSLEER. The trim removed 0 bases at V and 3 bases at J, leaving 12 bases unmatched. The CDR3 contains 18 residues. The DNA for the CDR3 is TGCGCCAGCAGCCAAGACGGTACCACAGGGGGTATTTACTATGGCTACACCTTC. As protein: CASSQDGTTGGIYYGYTF.

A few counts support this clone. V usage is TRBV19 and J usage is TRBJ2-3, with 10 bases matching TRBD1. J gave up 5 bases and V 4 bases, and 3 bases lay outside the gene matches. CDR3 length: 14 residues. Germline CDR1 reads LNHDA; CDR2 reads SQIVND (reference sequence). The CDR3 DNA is TGTGCCAGTAGTAGGGACAGGGGAGGAGATACGCAGTATTTT. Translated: CASSRDRGGDTQYF. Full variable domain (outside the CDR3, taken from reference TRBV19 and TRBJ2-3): DGGITQSPKYLFRKEGQNVTLSCEQNLNHDAMYWYRQDPGQGLRLIYYSQIVNDFQKGDIAEGYSVSREKKESFPLTVTSAQKNPTAFYLCASSRDRGGDTQYFGPGTRLTVL.

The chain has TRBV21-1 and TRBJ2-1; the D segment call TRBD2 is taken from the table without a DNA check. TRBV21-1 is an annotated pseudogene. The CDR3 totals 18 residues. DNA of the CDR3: TGTGCCAGCCGGAACGCCACGAACGGGACTAACCCTTGGGATGAGCAGTTCTTC. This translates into CASRNATNGTNPWDEQFF.

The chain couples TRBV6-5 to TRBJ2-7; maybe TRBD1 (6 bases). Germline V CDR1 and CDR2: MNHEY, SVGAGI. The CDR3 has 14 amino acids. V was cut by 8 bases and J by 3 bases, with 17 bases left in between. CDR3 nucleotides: TGTGCCAGCCAAGAAACAGGGAACGGCTACGAGCAGTACTTC. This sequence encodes CASQETGNGYEQYF.

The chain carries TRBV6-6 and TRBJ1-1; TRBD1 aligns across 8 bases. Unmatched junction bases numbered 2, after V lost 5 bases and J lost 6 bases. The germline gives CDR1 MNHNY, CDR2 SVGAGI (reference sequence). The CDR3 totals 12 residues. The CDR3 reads CASSKQGAEAFF. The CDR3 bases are TGTGCCAGCAGTAAACAGGGGGCTGAAGCTTTCTTT.

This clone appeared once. Here the CDR3 DNA reads TGTGCCAGTAGTATCGGACCCCAGGGGACTGAAGCTTTCTTT. Amino acid sequence: CASSIGPQGTEAFF. The genes are TRBV19 and TRBJ1-1, with TRBD1 as a possible D gene (6 bases). CDR1 and CDR2 from the germline V gene are LNHDA and SQIVND (reference sequence). The CDR3 is 14 residues long. V dropped 3 bases and J dropped 5 bases, with 13 bases sitting between them.

As DNA, the CDR3 is TGTGCCAGCAGCTTGGACAGGGCGAATCAGCCCCAGCATTTT. Translating it yields CASSLDRANQPQHF. V gene TRBV2 combines with J gene TRBJ1-5, with 8 bases aligning to TRBD1. The CDR3 is made up of 14 amino acids. The trim removed 6 bases at V and 4 bases at J, leaving 5 bases unmatched. Germline values: CDR1 SNHLY, CDR2 FYNNEI. Variable domain in full (rest from reference TRBV2 and TRBJ1-5): EPEVTQTPSHQVTQMGQEVILRCVPISNHLYFYWYRQILGQKVEFLVSFYNNEISEKSEIFDDQFSVERPDGSNFTLKIRSTKLEDSAMYFCASSLDRANQPQHFGDGTRLSIL.

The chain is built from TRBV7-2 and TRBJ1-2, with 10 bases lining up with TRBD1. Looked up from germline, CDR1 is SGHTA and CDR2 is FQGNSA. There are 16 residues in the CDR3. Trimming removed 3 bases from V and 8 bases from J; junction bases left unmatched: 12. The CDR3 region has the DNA TGTGCCAGCAGCTTTATTTCCCGGGACAGGGGATTAGGCTACACCTTC. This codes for CASSFISRDRGLGYTF.

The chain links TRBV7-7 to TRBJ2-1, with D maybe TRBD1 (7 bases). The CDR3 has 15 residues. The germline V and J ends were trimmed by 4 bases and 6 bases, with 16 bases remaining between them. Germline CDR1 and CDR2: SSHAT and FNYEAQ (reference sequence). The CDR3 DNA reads TGTGCCAGCAGCTCGCTGGGGGGACAGAGCAATGAGCAGTTCTTC. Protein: CASSSLGGQSNEQFF.

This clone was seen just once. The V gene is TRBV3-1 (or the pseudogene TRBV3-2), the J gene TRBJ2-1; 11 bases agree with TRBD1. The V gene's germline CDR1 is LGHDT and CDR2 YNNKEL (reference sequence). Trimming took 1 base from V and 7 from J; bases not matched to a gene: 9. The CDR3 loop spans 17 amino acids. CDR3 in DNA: TGTGCCAGCAGCCAAGCGTTCCGGACAGGGGGCTATAATGAGCAGTTCTTC. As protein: CASSQAFRTGGYNEQFF.

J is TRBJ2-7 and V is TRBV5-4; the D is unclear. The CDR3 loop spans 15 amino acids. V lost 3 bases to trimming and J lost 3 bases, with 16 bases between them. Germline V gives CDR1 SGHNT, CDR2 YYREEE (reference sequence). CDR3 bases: TGTGCCAGCAGCTCTACCACCGGGTCTCGCTACGAGCAGTACTTC. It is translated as CASSSTTGSRYEQYF.

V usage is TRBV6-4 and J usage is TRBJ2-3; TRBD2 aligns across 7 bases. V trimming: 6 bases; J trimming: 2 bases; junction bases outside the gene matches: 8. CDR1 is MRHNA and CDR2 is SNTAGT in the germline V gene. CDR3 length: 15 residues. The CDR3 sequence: CASSRERDDTDTQYF. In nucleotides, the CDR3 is TGTGCCAGCAGCCGGGAGCGGGACGACACAGATACGCAGTATTTT.

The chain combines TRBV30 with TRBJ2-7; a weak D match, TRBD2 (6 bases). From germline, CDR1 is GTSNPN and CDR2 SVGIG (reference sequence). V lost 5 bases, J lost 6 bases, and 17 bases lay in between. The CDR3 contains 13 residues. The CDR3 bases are TGTGCCTGGGCCTCGGGACTCCCTTCCGAGCAGTACTTC. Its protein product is CAWASGLPSEQYF.

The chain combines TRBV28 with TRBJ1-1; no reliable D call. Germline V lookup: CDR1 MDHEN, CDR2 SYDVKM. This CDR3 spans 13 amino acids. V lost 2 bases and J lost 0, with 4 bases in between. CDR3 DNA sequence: TGTGCCAGCAGTTTAAACATGAACACTGAAGCTTTCTTT. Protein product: CASSLNMNTEAFF. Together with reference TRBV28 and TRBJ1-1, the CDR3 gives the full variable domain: DVKVTQSSRYLVKRTGEKVFLECVQDMDHENMFWYRQDPGLGLRLIYFSYDVKMKEKGDIPEGYSVSREKKERFSLILESASTNQTSMYLCASSLNMNTEAFFGQGTRLTVV.

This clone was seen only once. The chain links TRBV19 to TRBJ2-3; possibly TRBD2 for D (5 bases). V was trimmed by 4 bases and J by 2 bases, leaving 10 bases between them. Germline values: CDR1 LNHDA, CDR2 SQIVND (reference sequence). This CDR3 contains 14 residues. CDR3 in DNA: TGTGCCAGTAGTACGGACTCCTACACAGATACGCAGTATTTT. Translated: CASSTDSYTDTQYF.

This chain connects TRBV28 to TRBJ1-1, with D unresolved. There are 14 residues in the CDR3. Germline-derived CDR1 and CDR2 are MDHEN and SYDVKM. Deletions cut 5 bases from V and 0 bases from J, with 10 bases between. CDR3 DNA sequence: TGTGCCAGCAGTGTCGGGTCGTTGAACACTGAAGCTTTCTTT. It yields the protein CASSVGSLNTEAFF.

The CDR3 region is CASSLSDRAGSYEQYF. The CDR3 nucleotides read TGCGCCAGCAGTCTCTCGGACAGGGCCGGGAGCTACGAGCAGTACTTC. J is TRBJ2-7 and V is TRBV5-1; the match to TRBD1 covers 8 bases. Germline CDR1 and CDR2: SGHRS and YFSETQ. The CDR3 is 16 residues long. V lost 5 bases and J lost 3; bases outside the gene matches: 13.